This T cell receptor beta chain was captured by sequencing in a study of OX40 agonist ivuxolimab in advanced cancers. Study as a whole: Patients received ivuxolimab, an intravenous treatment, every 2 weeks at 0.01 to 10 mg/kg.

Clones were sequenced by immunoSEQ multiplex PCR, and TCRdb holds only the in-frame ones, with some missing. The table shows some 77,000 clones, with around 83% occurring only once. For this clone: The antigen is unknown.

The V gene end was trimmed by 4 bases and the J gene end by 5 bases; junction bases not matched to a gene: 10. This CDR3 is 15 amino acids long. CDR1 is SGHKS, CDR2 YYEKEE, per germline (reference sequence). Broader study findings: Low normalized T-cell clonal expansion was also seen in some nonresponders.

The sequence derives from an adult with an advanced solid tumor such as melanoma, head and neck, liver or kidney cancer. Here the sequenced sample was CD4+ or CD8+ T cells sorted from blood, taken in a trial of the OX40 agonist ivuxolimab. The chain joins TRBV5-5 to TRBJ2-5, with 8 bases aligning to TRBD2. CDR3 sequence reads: CASSTGGPGLETQYF. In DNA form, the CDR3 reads TGTGCCAGCAGCACGGGGGGGCCGGGGTTGGAGACCCAGTACTTC.